The 25 T cell receptor beta chains given below trace back to one sample, sequenced in a study of T cells after yellow fever vaccination. From the 5' RACE reads, TCRdb called clonotypes with MiXCR, one entry per CDR3 protein. The table shows 25,000 or so distinct CDR3 sequences, with under 5.5% occurring only once. Sequenced here: PBMCs, either bulk or a sorted T-cell subset (CD4+, CD8+, memory, or dextramer-sorted; not recorded which), sampled on the day of the yellow fever booster vaccination. The receptors originated from a young man who received the YFV17D yellow fever vaccine.

This clonotype was recorded many times. The chain combines TRBV9 with TRBJ2-3; tentative D call: TRBD2 (6 bases). CDR1 is SGDLS, CDR2 YYNGEE, per germline. With 0 bases removed from V and 5 bases from J, the gap between germline ends came to 16 bases. This CDR3 spans 16 amino acids. The CDR3 DNA is TGTGCCAGCAGCGTAGCTGTAGCGGAAAGGGGAGATACGCAGTATTTT. Its protein product is CASSVAVAERGDTQYF.

In its sample, this clonotype is medium-sized. The chain recombines TRBV29-1 with TRBJ2-1; no clear D. Per germline, CDR1 SQVTM and CDR2 ANQGSEA. The CDR3 contains 13 residues. With 4 bases removed from V and 5 bases from J, the gap between germline ends came to 12 bases. The CDR3 region is CSVAPRFNNEQFF. CDR3 nucleotides: TGCAGCGTTGCTCCGCGATTCAACAATGAGCAGTTCTTC.

In its sample, this clonotype was seen once. A much larger clonotype is one base distant, so this may be a read error. The CDR3 spells CASSFGQGVYMVYSEQFF. CDR3 nucleotide sequence: TGTGCCAGCAGCTTTGGACAGGGGGTGTATATGGTATATAGTGAGCAGTTCTTC. This sequence joins TRBV11-2 and TRBJ2-1; TRBD1 matches at 10 bases. Trimming took 3 bases from V and 9 from J; bases not matched to a gene: 17. The CDR3 has 18 amino acids. CDR1 and CDR2 (germline): SGHAT, FQNNGV.

The sample holds many counts of this clonotype. The chain joins TRBV5-1 to TRBJ2-1; 11 positions match TRBD2. The J segment lost 4 bases and the V segment lost 4 bases, leaving 10 bases of the junction unmatched. This CDR3 spans 17 amino acids. Germline CDR1 reads SGHRS; CDR2 reads YFSETQ. The CDR3 region has the DNA TGCGCCAGCAGCCCAAGTAGCGGGGGGGCGACTTACAATGAGCAGTTCTTC. Its translation is CASSPSSGGATYNEQFF.

This clonotype was picked up many times. This chain joins TRBV14 and TRBJ1-1; D call uncertain. Trimming shortened V by 2 bases and J by 4 bases, and 17 bases separated the two germline ends. Germline CDR1 reads SGHDN; CDR2 reads FVKESK. CDR3 size: 16 residues. CDR3 protein: CASSQPRLLGTTEAFF. The CDR3 DNA follows: TGTGCCAGCAGCCAACCGAGACTCCTAGGAACCACTGAAGCTTTCTTT.

This clonotype was detected only a few times. V gene TRBV15 combines with J gene TRBJ2-7, with TRBD1 identical over 7 bases. V lost 5 bases and J lost 0; bases outside the gene matches: 4. The CDR3 loop spans 14 amino acids. The V gene's germline CDR1 is LNHNV and CDR2 YYDKDF (reference sequence). DNA for the CDR3: TGTGCCACCAGCCCCCGACAGGGCTCCTACGAGCAGTACGTC. It is translated as CATSPRQGSYEQYV.

In this sample, this clonotype turned up many times. The chain uses TRBV6-2 or TRBV6-3 and TRBJ2-1; the match to TRBD1 covers 7 bases. V gave up 10 bases and J gave up 4 bases; unmatched junction bases: 7. The CDR3 sequence is 13 residues long. Per germline, CDR1 MNHEY and CDR2 SVGEGT. The CDR3 DNA follows: TGTGCCATATCCGGGACAGAATACAATGAGCAGTTCTTC. Protein: CAISGTEYNEQFF.

This clonotype was observed at least ten times. The chain has TRBV7-2 and TRBJ2-7, with 11 positions matching TRBD2. Trimming cost V 5 bases and J 5 bases; bases outside gene matches: 8. CDR1 is SGHTA and CDR2 is FQGNSA in the germline V gene. The CDR3 is 15 amino acids. The CDR3 protein is CASSNPGLAVHEQYF. The DNA of the CDR3 is TGTGCCAGCAGCAATCCGGGACTAGCGGTGCACGAGCAGTACTTC. The whole variable domain, remainder taken from reference TRBV7-2 and TRBJ2-7, is GAGVSQSPSNKVTEKGKDVELRCDPISGHTALYWYRQSLGQGLEFLIYFQGNSAPDKSGLPSDRFSAERTGGSVSTLTIQRTQQEDSAVYLCASSNPGLAVHEQYFGPGTRLTVT.

This clonotype was detected ten times or more. The V and J genes are TRBV28 and TRBJ1-2; 7 bases line up with TRBD1. The junction had 11 bases not matched to a gene; V was cut back by 6 bases and J by 1 base. Germline V gives CDR1 MDHEN, CDR2 SYDVKM. CDR3 length: 16 residues. CDR3 amino acids: CASSTLEGAINYGYTF. The DNA of the CDR3 is TGTGCCAGCAGCACCCTGGAGGGGGCGATTAACTATGGCTACACCTTC.

This clonotype was seen repeatedly, ten times or more. This sequence joins TRBV7-9 and TRBJ2-5; the D gene is possibly TRBD2 (5 bases). V was clipped by 5 bases and J by 1 base, with 14 bases between them. This CDR3 is 15 amino acids long. The germline V gene has CDR1 SEHNR and CDR2 FQNEAQ (reference sequence). This CDR3 reads CASSASRRGQETQYF. In nucleotides, the CDR3 is TGTGCCAGCAGCGCCTCACGTCGGGGCCAAGAGACCCAGTACTTC. Full variable domain (outside the CDR3, taken from reference TRBV7-9 and TRBJ2-5): DTGVSQNPRHKITKRGQNVTFRCDPISEHNRLYWYRQTLGQGPEFLTYFQNEAQLEKSRLLSDRFSAERPKGSFSTLEIQRTEQGDSAMYLCASSASRRGQETQYFGPGTRLLVL.

This clonotype was counted a few times. V is TRBV6-1 and J is TRBJ1-6; D is unclear. V was pared by 5 bases and J by 7 bases, with 15 bases between. CDR3 length: 15 residues. Per the germline V gene, CDR1 is MNHNS and CDR2 is SASEGT. CDR3 region: CASSTFGGRNSPLHF. The CDR3 DNA is TGTGCCAGCAGTACCTTTGGAGGCAGAAATTCACCCCTCCACTTT.

This clonotype has only a few counts. J is TRBJ1-1 and V is TRBV4-3, with a possible D match to TRBD1 (6 bases). The CDR3 has 15 residues. CDR1 is LGHNA and CDR2 is YSLEER in the germline V gene. Trimming left V 0 bases short and J 3 bases short, with 11 bases between. CDR3 coding DNA: TGCGCCAGCAGCCAAGATACAGGGCCCGACACTGAAGCTTTCTTT. Its protein product is CASSQDTGPDTEAFF.

The chain recombines TRBV7-2 with TRBJ1-2; unclear D gene. Trimming shortened V by 2 bases and J by 7 bases, and 8 bases separated the two germline ends. The CDR3 consists of 12 residues. In germline, CDR1 is SGHTA, CDR2 FQGNSA. CDR3 residues: CASSLLGLGYTF. CDR3 nucleotide sequence: TGTGCCAGCAGCTTATTAGGCCTTGGCTACACCTTC.

The table lists this clonotype with many counts. The chain is built from TRBV6-5 and TRBJ2-2; D is unresolved. Germline assignment: CDR1 MNHEY and CDR2 SVGAGI. With 8 bases removed from V and 8 bases from J, the gap between germline ends came to 15 bases. The CDR3 has 13 residues. The CDR3 DNA follows: TGTGCCAGCCAGGACGGATATAGGGGGGAGCTGTTTTTT. This sequence encodes CASQDGYRGELFF.

This clonotype was counted many times. The gene calls are TRBV5-6 and TRBJ2-4; perhaps TRBD2 as D (5 bases). Germline CDR1 and CDR2: SGHDT and YYEEEE. Trimming removed 6 bases from V and 0 bases from J, with 13 bases in between. CDR3 length: 15 amino acids. CDR3 sequence (DNA): TGTGCCAGCACCAAAAGAGGGCCAGCCAAAAACATTCAGTACTTC. Its protein product is CASTKRGPAKNIQYF.

V usage is TRBV2 and J usage is TRBJ2-5; tentatively, D is TRBD2 (5 bases). V lost 1 base, J lost 5 bases, and 17 bases lay in between. The germline V gene has CDR1 SNHLY and CDR2 FYNNEI. The CDR3 length is 16 residues. This chain's CDR3 is CASSEERASMVETQYF. The DNA for the CDR3 is TGTGCCAGCAGTGAAGAGAGGGCTAGCATGGTGGAGACCCAGTACTTC. Full variable domain (rest looked up from reference TRBV2 and TRBJ2-5): EPEVTQTPSHQVTQMGQEVILRCVPISNHLYFYWYRQILGQKVEFLVSFYNNEISEKSEIFDDQFSVERPDGSNFTLKIRSTKLEDSAMYFCASSEERASMVETQYFGPGTRLLVL.

This clonotype has at least ten counts. CDR3 DNA sequence: TGTGCCAGCAGCTTGGTAGGGTACGAGCAGTACTTC. Protein product: CASSLVGYEQYF. The chain couples TRBV7-8 to TRBJ2-7, with D unclear. The germline V and J ends were trimmed by 3 bases and 4 bases, with 7 bases remaining between them. This CDR3 is built from 12 residues. Germline CDR1 is SGHVS and CDR2 is FQNEAQ.

This clonotype was counted ten times or more. This chain links TRBV5-1 with TRBJ1-2; possibly TRBD1 for D (5 bases). The CDR3 is made up of 14 amino acids. Germline lookup yields CDR1 SGHRS and CDR2 YFSETQ. The ends were cut back, 3 bases at V and 0 bases at J, with 9 bases in the middle. The CDR3 loop reads CASSSGTPNYGYTF. CDR3 nucleotide sequence: TGCGCCAGCAGCTCCGGGACCCCTAACTATGGCTACACCTTC.

This clonotype appeared many times. The rearrangement joins TRBV12-3 or TRBV12-4 to TRBJ1-2; tentatively, D is TRBD1 (6 bases). The ends were cut back, 5 bases at V and 4 bases at J, with 14 bases in the middle. This CDR3 is built from 14 residues. CDR3 DNA sequence: TGTGCCAGCAGTATTACAGGGTTTCTCTATGGCTACACCTTC. As protein: CASSITGFLYGYTF.

This clonotype appeared many times. The rearrangement joins TRBV7-2 to TRBJ2-7, with D possibly matching TRBD2 (5 bases). CDR3 length: 12 residues. CDR1 is SGHTA and CDR2 is FQGNSA in the germline V gene. V was clipped by 5 bases and J by 5 bases, with 10 bases between them. CDR3 protein: CASSATRDEQYF. CDR3 bases: TGTGCCAGCAGCGCAACTAGGGACGAGCAGTACTTC.

There are many counts of this clonotype. V gene TRBV24-1 combines with J gene TRBJ2-2; no clear D gene. The V gene lost 7 bases and the J gene lost 4 bases, with 3 bases spanning the gap. Germline V lookup: CDR1 KGHDR, CDR2 SFDVKD. The CDR3 is 11 amino acids. The CDR3 DNA sequence: TGTGCCACCAGGCGCACCGGGGAGCTGTTTTTT. It translates to CATRRTGELFF.

The J gene is TRBJ2-3, the V gene TRBV7-9; D perhaps matches TRBD2 (7 bases). V was clipped by 6 bases and J by 1 base, with 14 bases between them. The germline CDR1 and CDR2 sequences are SEHNR and FQNEAQ (reference sequence). There are 15 residues in the CDR3. In DNA, the CDR3 is TGTGCCAGCAGTAGTAGGGGGGGGCGCACAGATACGCAGTATTTT. Translation: CASSSRGGRTDTQYF.

The chain uses TRBV7-2 and TRBJ2-5, with 10 bases lining up with TRBD2. Per germline, CDR1 SGHTA and CDR2 FQGNSA. This CDR3 spans 16 amino acids. J lost 5 bases, V lost 5 bases, and 11 bases had no gene match. CDR3 in DNA: TGTGCCAGCAGCCGCGGGAGCGGGGGGGCCGTTGAGACCCAGTACTTC. Translation: CASSRGSGGAVETQYF.

This clonotype was observed at least ten times. The chain uses TRBV20-1 and TRBJ1-5; a weak D match, TRBD1 (6 bases). Germline CDR1 and CDR2: DFQATT and SNEGSKA (reference sequence). The CDR3 contains 13 residues. Between the trimmed V and J ends, which lost 3 bases and 2 bases, there was a span of 8 bases. CDR3 residues: CSASNRGNQPQHF. As DNA, the CDR3 is TGCAGTGCTAGTAACAGGGGCAATCAGCCCCAGCATTTT.

Ten or more counts support this clonotype. The genes are TRBV5-1 and TRBJ1-2; 8 nucleotides line up with TRBD1. CDR3 length: 15 residues. Trimming removed 3 bases from V and 6 bases from J; junction bases left unmatched: 10. Germline loops: CDR1 SGHRS, CDR2 YFSETQ. CDR3 DNA: TGCGCCAGCAGCTCCGGTCAGGGGGCGCTTAATGGCTACACCTTC. Translated: CASSSGQGALNGYTF. Drawing the rest from reference TRBV5-1 and TRBJ1-2, the complete variable domain is KAGVTQTPRYLIKTRGQQVTLSCSPISGHRSVSWYQQTPGQGLQFLFEYFSETQRNKGNFPGRFSGRQFSNSRSEMNVSTLELGDSALYLCASSSGQGALNGYTFGSGTRLTVV.